These 25 T cell receptor beta chains share one sample of origin, sequenced in a study of CD4+ T cells in melanoma. This table comes from immunoSEQ multiplex PCR, and its TCRdb copy is limited to in-frame clones, with some not included. The sample records some 10,000 clones, roughly two thirds being singletons. Sequences were obtained from cells from a culture (not recorded whether cultured in vitro). These receptors were collected from a human donor with melanoma.

This clone occurred a few times. The chain is built from TRBV6-1 and TRBJ2-7; D is unclear. The CDR3 spans 11 residues. V lost 1 base, J lost 4 bases, and 2 bases lay in between. Germline V gives CDR1 MNHNS, CDR2 SASEGT. This CDR3 is CASSEGYEQYF. In DNA form, the CDR3 reads TGTGCCAGCAGTGAAGGGTACGAGCAGTACTTC.

This clone has just a few counts. This chain connects TRBV11-2 to TRBJ1-2, with D unclear. Trimming took off 2 bases at V and 6 bases at J, with 13 bases between the two ends. Germline loops: CDR1 SGHAT, CDR2 FQNNGV. The CDR3 length is 14 residues. The CDR3 region is CASSLRMFGDGYTF. DNA of the CDR3: TGTGCCAGCAGCTTACGGATGTTTGGGGATGGCTACACCTTC.

The V and J genes are TRBV4-1 and TRBJ1-6; D unresolved. Germline loops: CDR1 MGHRA, CDR2 YSYEKL. Between the trimmed V and J ends, which lost 2 bases and 5 bases, there was a span of 10 bases. The CDR3 runs to 15 residues. CDR3 residues: CASSQTPGDNSPLHF. CDR3 coding DNA: TGCGCCAGCAGCCAAACCCCTGGCGATAATTCACCCCTCCACTTT.

V usage is TRBV7-6 and J usage is TRBJ1-1; D might be TRBD1 (5 bases). V gave up 1 base and J gave up 0 bases, with 15 bases separating them. Germline V gene sequence: CDR1 SGHVS, CDR2 FNYEAQ. This CDR3 contains 17 residues. The CDR3 DNA follows: TGTGCCAGCAGCTTAGGGGCGGGGGGGATTATGAACACTGAAGCTTTCTTT. As protein: CASSLGAGGIMNTEAFF. Full variable domain (missing parts from reference TRBV7-6 and TRBJ1-1): GAGVSQSPRYKVTKRGQDVALRCDPISGHVSLYWYRQALGQGPEFLTYFNYEAQQDKSGLPNDRFSAERPEGSISTLTIQRTEQRDSAMYRCASSLGAGGIMNTEAFFGQGTRLTVV.

This sequence joins TRBV5-4 and TRBJ2-1; 7 positions agree with TRBD1. V shed 4 bases, J shed 8 bases, and the junction held 12 bases outside the gene matches. The CDR3 has 15 amino acids. Germline CDR1 reads SGHNT; CDR2 reads YYREEE (reference sequence). The CDR3: CASSPTTGRLDEQFF. The CDR3 DNA follows: TGTGCCAGCAGCCCAACGACAGGGCGGCTTGATGAGCAGTTCTTC.

The count of this clone is one. This CDR3 is CASTPGRSNTEAFF. The DNA of the CDR3 is TGTGCCAGCACCCCGGGGAGAAGCAACACTGAAGCTTTCTTT. This chain links TRBV6-5 with TRBJ1-1; D uncertain. Germline V gene data show CDR1 as MNHEY and CDR2 as SVGAGI. The CDR3 totals 14 residues. Between the trimmed V and J ends, which lost 7 bases and 2 bases, there was a span of 14 bases.

The genes are TRBV2 and TRBJ1-5; D is possibly TRBD1 (5 bases). In germline, CDR1 is SNHLY, CDR2 FYNNEI. Between the trimmed V and J ends, which lost 9 bases and 6 bases, there was a span of 15 bases. This CDR3 comprises 13 residues. The CDR3 spells CASSRVLGQPQHF. DNA of the CDR3: TGTGCCAGTTCCAGGGTTTTGGGTCAGCCCCAGCATTTT.

CDR3 region: CSGAGTTGGETQYF. The CDR3 bases are TGCAGCGGGGCCGGGACCACGGGCGGAGAGACCCAGTACTTC. The rearrangement joins TRBV29-1 to TRBJ2-5; D tentatively fits TRBD1 or TRBD2 (5 bases each). CDR3 length: 14 amino acids. The germline V gene has CDR1 SQVTM and CDR2 ANQGSEA. Trimming cost V 7 bases and J 4 bases, with 19 bases left between them.

The genes are TRBV5-1 and TRBJ2-3; TRBD2 matches 8 bases. The V segment lost 0 bases and the J segment 1 base; nucleotides outside the gene matches: 1. The CDR3 length is 15 residues. The germline V gene has CDR1 SGHRS and CDR2 YFSETQ. CDR3 region: CASSLAAGGTDTQYF. The CDR3 region has the DNA TGCGCCAGCAGCTTGGCAGCGGGGGGCACAGATACGCAGTATTTT.

The chain joins TRBV5-1 to TRBJ2-1; no reliable D call. Trimming removed 4 bases from V and 5 bases from J, with 19 bases in between. The CDR3 is made up of 16 amino acids. Germline V gives CDR1 SGHRS, CDR2 YFSETQ. The CDR3 reads CASSSRTYLEDNEQFF. The CDR3 region has the DNA TGCGCCAGCAGCAGCCGCACCTATTTAGAGGACAATGAGCAGTTCTTC.

The rearrangement uses TRBV5-1 and TRBJ2-6; 8 positions match TRBD1. The CDR3 has 18 amino acids. CDR1 is SGHRS and CDR2 is YFSETQ in the germline V gene. The junction had 7 bases not matched to a gene; V was cut back by 2 bases and J by 0 bases. The CDR3 DNA reads as TGCGCCAGCAGCTTCCTGACAGGGGCGGGCTCTGGGGCCAACGTCCTGACTTTC. This encodes CASSFLTGAGSGANVLTF.

This chain uses TRBV5-8 with TRBJ2-1; perhaps D is TRBD1 or TRBD2 (5 bases each). The CDR3 spans 13 residues. V lost 5 bases and J 12 bases, leaving 18 bases between the germline ends. The germline CDR1 and CDR2 sequences are SGHTS and YDEGEE. CDR3 sequence (DNA): TGTGCCAGCAGAAGGATGGGGGAATCAAGGCAGTTCTTC. It is translated as CASRRMGESRQFF.

V usage is TRBV5-1 and J usage is TRBJ2-7, with TRBD2 matching 7 bases. This CDR3 contains 18 residues. Unmatched junction bases numbered 17, after V lost 2 bases and J lost 3 bases. Germline V gives CDR1 SGHRS, CDR2 YFSETQ. The CDR3 nucleotides read TGCGCCAGCAGCTTCAGGACGGCGGGGGATGGGGGGGACTACGAGCAGTACTTC. This gives the protein CASSFRTAGDGGDYEQYF.

V is TRBV5-4 and J is TRBJ2-1; 16 nucleotides match TRBD2. The CDR3 spans 17 residues. V shed 4 bases, J shed 4 bases, and the junction held 5 bases outside the gene matches. Germline V gene data show CDR1 as SGHNT and CDR2 as YYREEE (reference sequence). The CDR3 DNA reads TGTGCCAGCAGCCCGGGACTAGCGGGGGGGAAATACAATGAGCAGTTCTTC. Encoded protein: CASSPGLAGGKYNEQFF.

The CDR3 DNA reads TGCGCCAGCAGCCCCAGGACAGACTATGGCTACACCTTC. This gives the protein CASSPRTDYGYTF. The chain combines TRBV5-1 with TRBJ1-2, with D maybe TRBD1 (6 bases). This CDR3 contains 13 residues. Germline V gives CDR1 SGHRS, CDR2 YFSETQ. V shed 4 bases and J shed 3 bases, with 10 bases lying between them.

The rearrangement joins TRBV5-4 to TRBJ1-5; D uncertain. The CDR3 contains 13 residues. The ends were cut back, 2 bases at V and 6 bases at J, with 9 bases in the middle. Per germline, CDR1 SGHNT and CDR2 YYREEE (reference sequence). The DNA for the CDR3 is TGTGCCAGCAGCTTAGGGAGTGGTCAGCCCCAGCATTTT. It yields the protein CASSLGSGQPQHF.

J is TRBJ1-1 and V is TRBV6-1; D unclear. Trimming shortened V by 8 bases and J by 6 bases, and 16 bases separated the two germline ends. This CDR3 is built from 13 residues. In germline, CDR1 is MNHNS, CDR2 SASEGT. CDR3 sequence reads: CASRWGRSSEAFF. The CDR3 DNA reads TGTGCCAGCCGGTGGGGAAGGAGCTCTGAAGCTTTCTTT.

V and J are TRBV6-5 and TRBJ1-6; a weak D match, TRBD1 (5 bases). CDR1 and CDR2 (germline): MNHEY, SVGAGI. The CDR3 consists of 13 residues. The V and J ends lost 8 bases and 6 bases respectively, with 11 bases between them. CDR3 residues: CASARETNSPLHF. The CDR3 DNA is TGTGCCAGCGCCAGGGAAACTAATTCACCCCTCCACTTT.

The chain links TRBV18 to TRBJ1-2, with unresolved D. The CDR3 contains 14 residues. The V gene lost 3 bases and the J gene lost 6 bases, with 14 bases spanning the gap. The germline CDR1 and CDR2 sequences are KGHSH and LQKENI. The CDR3 coding sequence is TGTGCCAGCTCACCGGGTACGGGTATCAATGGCTACACCTTC. Translated: CASSPGTGINGYTF.

There are a few counts of this clone. The chain employs TRBV4-1 and TRBJ1-2; a weak D match, TRBD1 (5 bases). In germline, CDR1 is MGHRA, CDR2 YSYEKL. V shed 0 bases and J shed 8 bases, with 7 bases lying between them. This CDR3 comprises 12 residues. The CDR3 DNA follows: TGCGCCAGCAGCCAAGAGGGACGGGGCTACACCTTC. It yields the protein CASSQEGRGYTF.

The chain carries TRBV7-8 and TRBJ2-1, with D perhaps matching TRBD1 (6 bases). In germline, CDR1 is SGHVS, CDR2 FQNEAQ. V lost 0 bases to trimming and J lost 6 bases, with 9 bases between them. The CDR3 runs 14 residues. For the CDR3, the DNA is TGTGCCAGCAGCTTAGCGTCACAGGGCAATGAGCAGTTCTTC. This translates into CASSLASQGNEQFF.

The chain couples TRBV6-6 to TRBJ2-7; TRBD1 matches 8 bases. J gave up 4 bases and V 0 bases, and 5 bases lay outside the gene matches. This CDR3 region has 15 residues. Looked up from germline, CDR1 is MNHNY and CDR2 is SVGAGI (reference sequence). CDR3 region: CASSYSFQGAYEQYF. CDR3 DNA sequence: TGTGCCAGCAGTTACTCCTTCCAGGGGGCATACGAGCAGTACTTC.

The genes are TRBV9 and TRBJ2-1; 11 bases are shared with TRBD1. The V gene's germline CDR1 is SGDLS and CDR2 YYNGEE. Losses at the gene ends were 1 base for V and 9 bases for J; bases not matched to a gene: 9. The CDR3 totals 16 residues. The CDR3 spells CASSVTGQGGRGEQFF. The CDR3, as DNA: TGTGCCAGCAGCGTAACGGGACAGGGGGGACGGGGTGAGCAGTTCTTC.

CDR3 region: CSARPSADTGELFF. In DNA, the CDR3 is TGCAGCGCCCGACCAAGCGCCGACACCGGGGAGCTGTTTTTT. The chain joins TRBV29-1 to TRBJ2-2; D ambiguous. Trimming took off 7 bases at V and 3 bases at J, with 15 bases between the two ends. Germline CDR1 reads SQVTM; CDR2 reads ANQGSEA. This CDR3 is 14 amino acids long.

V usage is TRBV15 and J usage is TRBJ1-5; unclear D gene. This CDR3 comprises 13 residues. In germline, CDR1 is LNHNV, CDR2 YYDKDF (reference sequence). Trimming removed 0 bases from V and 6 bases from J, with 6 bases in between. Written as DNA, the CDR3 is TGTGCCACCAGCAGAGATAGCGTTCAGCCCCAGCATTTT. This encodes CATSRDSVQPQHF.